This T cell receptor (beta chain) was sequenced during a study of T-cell memory formation after mild COVID-19. Study-wide background: The study found TCR clusters largely donor specific.

Trimming cost V 2 bases and J 8 bases; bases outside gene matches: 9. This CDR3 has 16 residues. Comment on this clonotype: Antigen specificity is unknown.

The study's findings and limits: Some responding clones appeared in pre-infection memory, suggesting cross-reactive memory joined. Clones that shrank (day 15 to 85) were balanced CD4/CD8, whereas later expanders leaned CD4+.

From the 5' RACE reads, TCRdb called clonotypes with MiXCR, one entry per CDR3 protein. The sample comprises 100,000 to 150,000 distinct CDR3 sequences, approximately 6.3% of which are singletons, and approximately 2.1% rests with the top ten. Sequencing input: PBMCs or a T cell subset sorted from them (not recorded which). The chain links TRBV12-3 or TRBV12-4 to TRBJ2-1, with 10 bases fitting TRBD2. The origin of this receptor is an adult woman who had mild COVID-19 (a few samples of this study predate the infection). Cell type and time point are not known. CDR3 in amino acids: CASSLLASGRVYEQFF. CDR3 nucleotide sequence: TGTGCCAGCAGTTTACTGGCTAGCGGGAGAGTCTATGAGCAGTTCTTC.